At least ten counts were recorded for the clone carrying this T cell receptor (beta chain). As yet, its antigen is unknown. Breast cancer patients provided tissue from their axillary draining lymph nodes. This specimen belongs to a study of breast tumors, draining lymph nodes, adjacent tissues. Whole-study findings and limits: The data were judged consistent with most tumor T cells coming from lymph node and expanding in tumor. Tumors had less TCR diversity than lymph nodes, more than nontumor tissue.

The germline CDR1 and CDR2 sequences are SGHKS and YYEKEE (reference sequence). V trimming: 5 bases; J trimming: 0 bases; junction bases outside the gene matches: 9. The CDR3 consists of 16 residues. TCRdb itself ran the multiplex PCR reads through MiXCR, one entry per CDR3 protein. The sample has about 200,000 distinct CDR3 sequences, over 25% seen once. The chain joins TRBV5-5 to TRBJ1-2; 8 positions match TRBD1. Sequenced material: axillary lymph node tissue. The clonotype comes from a female donor with breast cancer. Some clones in this sample may be carry-over from other donors' samples. Here the CDR3 reads CASRYTGDRTNYGYTF. The CDR3 nucleotides read TGTGCCAGCAGATACACCGGGGACAGGACTAACTATGGCTACACCTTC.